This T cell receptor beta chain came from a study of CD8+ T cells in alopecia areata. General study points: Clonality was higher in lesional than normal scalp, especially in alopecia totalis/universalis. Scalp data also include sequences from resident alphabeta T cells of normal skin. Mice showed clearer TCR sharing than patients did, a gap that was possibly HLA-related.

Turning to this clone: The antigen remains unidentified.

Following extraction, RNA underwent reverse transcription to cDNA, which served as the sequencing template. Sequenced by immunoSEQ multiplex PCR; TCRdb stores in-frame clones only, minus some. This sample has around 210,000 clones, with more than 55% found just once. The V gene end was trimmed by 4 bases and the J gene end by 7 bases; junction bases not matched to a gene: 5. Germline assignment: CDR1 SGDLS and CDR2 YYNGEE. This CDR3 has 14 amino acids. CD4+ and CD8+ T cells were sorted from PBMCs. The chain joins TRBV9 to TRBJ1-6; TRBD1 matches 7 bases. This sequence originates from a human donor in good health. Sequenced sample: CD8+ T cells sorted from blood. The CDR3 reads CASSSAGGNSPLHF. The CDR3 DNA reads as TGTGCCAGCAGCTCGGCAGGGGGGAATTCACCCCTCCACTTT.